This T cell receptor beta chain derives from a study of T cells in Graves' hyperthyroidism and ophthalmopathy. Over 18 months, lack of ophthalmopathy progression marked Graves' hyperthyroidism as stable. The patients, who ranged from 18 to 65 in age, presented with newly diagnosed hyperthyroidism lasting under 2 months. Fresh peripheral blood, under 13 ml, was the source of the PBMCs. This clonotype showed up just a few times. V shed 3 bases and J 0 bases; nucleotides not matched to a gene: 7. The CDR3 length is 18 residues. Germline-derived CDR1 and CDR2 are MNHEY and SMNVEV (reference sequence). TCR beta CDR3 region amplification was performed from RNA transcripts. Researchers ran a first-round RT-PCR on the TCR CDR3 using the HTBI primer set. In TCRdb, the multiplex PCR reads were re-called with MiXCR into one record per CDR3 protein. The sample contains 600,000 to 900,000 distinct CDR3 sequences, about 17% of which appear only once.

The chain has TRBV27 and TRBJ2-5; 13 nucleotides match TRBD2. The source material was blood. This TCR came from a man between 18 and 29 years old with Graves' hyperthyroidism. Here the CDR3 reads CASSLGLAGTVNQETQYF. CDR3 in DNA: TGTGCCAGCAGTTTGGGACTAGCGGGAACGGTTAACCAAGAGACCCAGTACTTC.